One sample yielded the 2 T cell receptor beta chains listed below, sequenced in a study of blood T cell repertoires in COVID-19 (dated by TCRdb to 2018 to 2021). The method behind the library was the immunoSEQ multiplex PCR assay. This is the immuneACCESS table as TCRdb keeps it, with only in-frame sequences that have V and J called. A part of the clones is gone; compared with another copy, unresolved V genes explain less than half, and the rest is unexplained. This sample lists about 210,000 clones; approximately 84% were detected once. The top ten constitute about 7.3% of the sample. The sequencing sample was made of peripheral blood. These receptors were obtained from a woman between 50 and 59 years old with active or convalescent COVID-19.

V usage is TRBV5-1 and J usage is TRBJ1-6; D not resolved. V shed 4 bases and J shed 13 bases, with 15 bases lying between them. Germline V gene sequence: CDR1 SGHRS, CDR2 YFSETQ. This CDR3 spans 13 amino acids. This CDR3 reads CASSPDFPPPLHF. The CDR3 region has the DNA TGCGCCAGCAGCCCAGACTTTCCCCCTCCCCTCCACTTT.

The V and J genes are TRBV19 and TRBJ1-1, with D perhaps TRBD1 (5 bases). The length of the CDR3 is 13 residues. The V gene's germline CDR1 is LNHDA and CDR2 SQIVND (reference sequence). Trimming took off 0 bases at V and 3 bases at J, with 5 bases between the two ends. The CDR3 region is CASSIDRDTEAFF. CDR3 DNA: TGTGCCAGTAGTATAGACAGGGACACTGAAGCTTTCTTT.